Following are 24 T cell receptor beta chains from one sample sequenced in a study of shared clonotypes between healthy human individuals. TCRdb's table, derived via immunoSEQ multiplex PCR, lists solely in-frame clones and lacks some. Among 900,000 to 1,200,000 clones listed, about four fifths were seen once. Sequencing was carried out using memory CD4+ T cells from PBMCs. The subset: CD45RA-negative fraction. The receptors were sampled from a man aged 18 to 29 in good health. Some clones in this sample may be carry-over from other donors' samples.

This clone was picked up a small number of times. Different DNA sequences within this sample yield the same CDR3. The chain couples TRBV20-1 to TRBJ1-1; 7 bases fit TRBD1. There are 11 residues in the CDR3. CDR1 DFQATT and CDR2 SNEGSKA come from the germline V gene (reference sequence). V lost 0 bases, J lost 8 bases, and 0 bases stayed unmatched. The CDR3 DNA reads as TGCAGTGCTAGAGACAGGGGGGAAGCTTTCTTT. Translating gives CSARDRGEAFF.

This clone came up once. The rearrangement uses TRBV6-6 and TRBJ2-3; either TRBD1 or TRBD2 may supply D (6 bases each). Germline lookup yields CDR1 MNHNY and CDR2 SVGAGI (reference sequence). The CDR3 sequence is 14 residues long. V was shortened by 7 bases and J by 4 bases, with 15 bases between the two germline ends. The CDR3 spells CASTLGGSADTQYF. CDR3 nucleotide sequence: TGTGCCAGCACCCTAGGGGGGAGTGCAGATACGCAGTATTTT.

This clone has only a few counts. The rearrangement uses TRBV27 and TRBJ2-5; possible D gene TRBD2, 6 bases. The V end lost 6 bases, the J end lost 10 bases, and 21 bases lay between the germline ends. Germline V gene sequence: CDR1 MNHEY, CDR2 SMNVEV (reference sequence). The CDR3 has 14 amino acids. The CDR3 nucleotides read TGTGCCAGCAGACGAGCGGGTGGGGATGGGGGCCAGTACTTC. As protein: CASRRAGGDGGQYF.

This clone has just a few counts. The chain recombines TRBV29-1 with TRBJ1-6; 7 bases line up with TRBD1. The CDR3 sequence is 13 residues long. CDR1 is SQVTM and CDR2 is ANQGSEA in the germline V gene. Losses at the gene ends were 6 bases for V and 13 bases for J; bases not matched to a gene: 12. The CDR3: CSVRRDREAPLHF. The CDR3 region has the DNA TGCAGCGTCAGACGCGACAGGGAGGCCCCCCTCCACTTT.

This clone was recorded many times. This CDR3 is CASSLDILPPRDGELFF. The CDR3 DNA reads TGCGCCAGCAGCTTAGACATATTACCCCCAAGGGACGGGGAGCTGTTTTTT. This chain connects TRBV5-1 to TRBJ2-2; the D is unclear. This CDR3 has 17 amino acids. Looked up from germline, CDR1 is SGHRS and CDR2 is YFSETQ. V was cut by 2 bases and J by 7 bases, with 21 bases left in between.

The V gene is TRBV5-1, the J gene TRBJ2-1; 9 positions match TRBD2. Germline lookup yields CDR1 SGHRS and CDR2 YFSETQ. This CDR3 is built from 14 residues. With V trimmed by 4 bases and J by 12 bases, 11 bases remained unmatched. CDR3 nucleotides: TGCGCCAGCAGCCAGGGACTAGCATTGGGGCGGCAGTTCTTC. This sequence encodes CASSQGLALGRQFF.

The rearrangement links TRBV10-2 to TRBJ2-3, with D possibly TRBD1 on 5 matching bases. The length of the CDR3 is 16 residues. Germline V gene data show CDR1 as WSHSY and CDR2 as SAAADI. The germline V and J ends were trimmed by 6 bases and 6 bases, with 22 bases remaining between them. CDR3 region: CASRDNTRTRGDTQYF. CDR3 bases: TGCGCCAGCAGAGACAACACCCGGACACGAGGCGATACGCAGTATTTT.

This clone was picked up a small number of times. The chain employs TRBV18 and TRBJ2-5, with D maybe TRBD2 (6 bases). V was shortened by 3 bases and J by 1 base, with 9 bases between the two germline ends. Germline CDR1 KGHSH, CDR2 LQKENI. The CDR3 loop spans 14 amino acids. The CDR3 coding sequence is TGTGCCAGCTCACCTTGGGGGGTCCAAGAGACCCAGTACTTC. It encodes CASSPWGVQETQYF.

This chain links TRBV11-2 with TRBJ2-2, with 9 bases matching TRBD2. The trim removed 3 bases at V and 7 bases at J, leaving 6 bases unmatched. The CDR3 is 15 amino acids. Germline CDR1 SGHAT, CDR2 FQNNGV. The CDR3 coding sequence is TGTGCCAGCAGCTTTAGCGGGAGCACTATCGGGGAGCTGTTTTTT. This codes for CASSFSGSTIGELFF.

This clone was picked up one time. The rearrangement joins TRBV6-6 to TRBJ1-5, with D perhaps matching TRBD1 (6 bases). Trimming removed 8 bases at V and 8 bases at J, with 19 bases between. The germline V gene has CDR1 MNHNY and CDR2 SVGAGI (reference sequence). This CDR3 comprises 14 residues. CDR3 sequence reads: CASSQGTGREPQHF. In DNA form, the CDR3 reads TGTGCCAGCTCCCAGGGGACGGGACGGGAGCCCCAGCATTTT.

This clone has just a few counts. The rearrangement links TRBV6-1 to TRBJ2-3; 9 positions agree with TRBD2. The germline V gene encodes CDR1 MNHNS and CDR2 SASEGT. J was trimmed by 6 bases and V by 6 bases; bases with no gene match: 7. The CDR3 spans 14 residues. The CDR3 spells CASRLAGGPDTQYF. CDR3 nucleotides: TGTGCCAGCAGGCTTGCGGGAGGGCCGGATACGCAGTATTTT.

The chain is built from TRBV6-1 and TRBJ2-1; D unclear. The V and J ends lost 0 bases and 11 bases respectively, with 14 bases between them. Looked up from germline, CDR1 is MNHNS and CDR2 is SASEGT. The CDR3 spans 14 residues. CDR3 in DNA: TGTGCCAGCAGTGAAGCGCTTCGTATGCGTAAGCAGTTCTTC. This sequence encodes CASSEALRMRKQFF.

The chain uses TRBV28 and TRBJ2-7, with TRBD1 matching 7 bases. CDR3 size: 15 residues. Germline assignment: CDR1 MDHEN and CDR2 SYDVKM. The J segment lost 5 bases and the V segment lost 6 bases, leaving 13 bases of the junction unmatched. This chain's CDR3 is CASRPTRGQRHEQYF. In nucleotides, the CDR3 is TGTGCCAGCAGGCCCACTAGGGGGCAAAGGCACGAGCAGTACTTC.

V gene TRBV19 combines with J gene TRBJ1-4; D remains ambiguous. The CDR3 is 13 amino acids. Germline CDR1 reads LNHDA; CDR2 reads SQIVND (reference sequence). Trimming took off 4 bases at V and 7 bases at J, with 10 bases between the two ends. The DNA for the CDR3 is TGTGCCAGTAGTAGCCGGGGTAGTGAAAAACTGTTTTTT. Translating gives CASSSRGSEKLFF.

As concerns this clone: A much larger clone is a single base away; this may be a read error. This specimen includes other DNA sequences encoding the same CDR3. The J gene is TRBJ2-7, the V gene TRBV7-2; D is uncertain. V lost 3 bases and J 0 bases, leaving 0 bases between the germline ends. The germline V gene encodes CDR1 SGHTA and CDR2 FQGNSA. The CDR3 is 11 residues long. As DNA, the CDR3 is TGTGCCAGCAGCTTCTCCTACGAGCAGTACTTC. It specifies CASSFSYEQYF.

Of note for this clone: The identical CDR3 is also encoded by other nucleotide sequences in the sample. V is TRBV5-1 and J is TRBJ1-2; D uncertain. This CDR3 spans 14 amino acids. V lost 0 bases to trimming and J lost 3 bases, with 9 bases between them. Germline CDR1 is SGHRS and CDR2 is YFSETQ. In nucleotides, the CDR3 is TGCGCCAGCAGCTTGGCCGGAACGGACTATGGCTACACCTTC. Translating it yields CASSLAGTDYGYTF.

V is TRBV5-6 and J is TRBJ1-2; D gene unclear. CDR3 size: 13 residues. The germline V and J ends were trimmed by 1 base and 6 bases, with 10 bases remaining between them. Germline-derived CDR1 and CDR2 are SGHDT and YYEEEE. CDR3 residues: CASSLRSRDGYTF. The CDR3 DNA reads TGTGCCAGCAGCTTGAGATCTCGGGATGGCTACACCTTC.

The V and J genes are TRBV4-2 and TRBJ1-3; D gene unclear. CDR1 is LGHNA and CDR2 is YNFKEQ in the germline V gene. Between the trimmed V and J ends, which lost 0 bases and 5 bases, there was a span of 5 bases. The CDR3 length is 13 residues. The CDR3 is CASSQDLRNTIYF. In DNA form, the CDR3 reads TGTGCCAGCAGCCAAGATCTAAGAAACACCATATATTTT.

The chain couples TRBV27 to TRBJ2-3, with TRBD2 identical over 9 bases. The CDR3 covers 17 residues. Germline lookup yields CDR1 MNHEY and CDR2 SMNVEV (reference sequence). Germline trimming cut 5 bases from V and 2 bases from J; bases unmatched to any gene: 11. The CDR3: CASSPTRLAGNTDTQYF. CDR3 DNA: TGTGCCAGCAGTCCTACCCGTCTAGCGGGGAACACAGATACGCAGTATTTT.

The chain is built from TRBV2 and TRBJ1-5, with D unclear. CDR1 SNHLY and CDR2 FYNNEI come from the germline V gene. The CDR3 runs to 14 residues. V dropped 4 bases and J dropped 6 bases, with 13 bases sitting between them. The CDR3 nucleotides are TGTGCCAGCAGTGTCTTGCGGAACCGTCAGCCCCAGCATTTT. Translation gives CASSVLRNRQPQHF. Full variable domain (outside the CDR3, taken from reference TRBV2 and TRBJ1-5): EPEVTQTPSHQVTQMGQEVILRCVPISNHLYFYWYRQILGQKVEFLVSFYNNEISEKSEIFDDQFSVERPDGSNFTLKIRSTKLEDSAMYFCASSVLRNRQPQHFGDGTRLSIL.

The chain has TRBV5-6 and TRBJ2-6, with TRBD1 identical over 10 bases. Germline values: CDR1 SGHDT, CDR2 YYEEEE. The CDR3 covers 17 residues. Germline trimming cut 6 bases from V and 1 base from J; bases unmatched to any gene: 7. The CDR3, as DNA: TGTGCCAGCAATTCCGGGACAGGGGTATCTGGGGCCAACGTCCTGACTTTC. Encoded protein: CASNSGTGVSGANVLTF.

V is TRBV4-2 and J is TRBJ2-1; 12 bases align to TRBD2. Germline CDR1 reads LGHNA; CDR2 reads YNFKEQ. V gave up 2 bases and J gave up 7 bases; unmatched junction bases: 9. This CDR3 is 17 amino acids long. CDR3 coding DNA: TGTGCCAGCAGCCAAACGCTCCTAGCGGGAGGGGGAAATGAGCAGTTCTTC. Translation: CASSQTLLAGGGNEQFF.

V is TRBV14 and J is TRBJ2-3; D ambiguous. Trimming took off 2 bases at V and 0 bases at J, with 9 bases between the two ends. The CDR3 extends over 15 amino acids. The germline gives CDR1 SGHDN, CDR2 FVKESK. The DNA for the CDR3 is TGTGCCAGCAGCCAACTTGGACCAAGCACAGATACGCAGTATTTT. Protein sequence: CASSQLGPSTDTQYF.

V gene TRBV19 combines with J gene TRBJ2-2; 7 positions agree with TRBD2. From germline, CDR1 is LNHDA and CDR2 SQIVND (reference sequence). With V trimmed by 7 bases and J by 5 bases, 7 bases remained unmatched. The CDR3 has 14 amino acids. The CDR3 DNA reads as TGTGCCAGTAAAGAGGGAGGGCTAACCGGGGAGCTGTTTTTT. Encoded protein: CASKEGGLTGELFF.